Listed here are 8 T cell receptor beta chains from one sample, sequenced in a study of blood T cell repertoires in COVID-19 (TCRdb year 2020). Library method: the immunoSEQ multiplex PCR assay. TCRdb holds this immuneACCESS table with in-frame rearrangements only. Some clones are missing; in checked studies, unresolved V genes explain under half, and the rest has no known cause. This sample is represented by about 300,000 clones; 85% of them were singletons. 2% to 3% of the sample belongs to the ten largest clones. The sample comprised PBMCs or T cells enriched from blood (not recorded which). All receptors come from a woman aged 50 to 60 who had recovered from COVID-19.

The chain has TRBV20-1 and TRBJ2-1; 9 nucleotides align to TRBD1. CDR3 length: 14 amino acids. V dropped 3 bases and J dropped 7; count of bases not matched to a gene: 7. The V gene's germline CDR1 is DFQATT and CDR2 SNEGSKA (reference sequence). In nucleotides, the CDR3 is TGCAGTGCTAGTCCGGGACAGGGTGGAAATGAGCAGTTCTTC. This gives the protein CSASPGQGGNEQFF.

This clone was recorded once. The rearrangement uses TRBV7-6 and TRBJ2-1, with 8 bases fitting TRBD2. Unmatched junction bases numbered 4, after V lost 3 bases and J lost 0 bases. This CDR3 region has 16 residues. Germline V gives CDR1 SGHVS, CDR2 FNYEAQ. CDR3 sequence (DNA): TGTGCCAGCAGCTTTTCGCGGGAGGACTCCTACAATGAGCAGTTCTTC. Protein sequence: CASSFSREDSYNEQFF.

The chain combines TRBV10-3 with TRBJ2-2; 9 positions match TRBD2. Germline CDR1 is ENHRY and CDR2 is SYGVKD. Trimming cost V 5 bases and J 5 bases; bases outside gene matches: 6. The CDR3 totals 15 residues. CDR3 loop: CAISLSGGLTGELFF. The CDR3 DNA reads TGTGCCATCAGTTTAAGCGGGGGGTTGACCGGGGAGCTGTTTTTT.

The chain combines TRBV11-2 with TRBJ2-2; 8 positions agree with TRBD1. Per germline, CDR1 SGHAT and CDR2 FQNNGV. Trimming at V came to 5 bases and at J to 1 base, leaving 6 bases not matched to a gene. The CDR3 runs 16 residues. The CDR3 bases are TGTGCCAGCAGCGCTCCAGGGGGCTTGAACACCGGGGAGCTGTTTTTT. As protein: CASSAPGGLNTGELFF.

This clone was found a few times. V and J are TRBV24-1 and TRBJ2-3; 8 bases fit TRBD2. Germline values: CDR1 KGHDR, CDR2 SFDVKD. The CDR3 extends over 13 amino acids. Germline trimming cut 10 bases from V and 1 base from J; bases unmatched to any gene: 3. For the CDR3, the DNA is TGTGCCACAGGGCGGGGGGGCACAGATACGCAGTATTTT. It is translated as CATGRGGTDTQYF.

The chain recombines TRBV18 with TRBJ2-3, with a possible D match to TRBD2 (6 bases). V lost 5 bases to trimming and J lost 0 bases, with 21 bases between them. CDR1 and CDR2 (germline): KGHSH, LQKENI. The length of the CDR3 is 18 residues. The CDR3 bases are TGTGCCAGCTCATCGGCCGGACCGGGAGTTGCTAGCACAGATACGCAGTATTTT. This sequence encodes CASSSAGPGVASTDTQYF. Complete variable domain (other parts from reference TRBV18 and TRBJ2-3): NAGVMQNPRHLVRRRGQEARLRCSPMKGHSHVYWYRQLPEEGLKFMVYLQKENIIDESGMPKERFSAEFPKEGPSILRIQQVVRGDSAAYFCASSSAGPGVASTDTQYFGPGTRLTVL.

The chain couples TRBV5-4 to TRBJ1-2; 9 bases fit TRBD1. This CDR3 comprises 15 residues. The V gene end was trimmed by 3 bases and the J gene end by 3 bases; junction bases not matched to a gene: 6. Germline lookup yields CDR1 SGHNT and CDR2 YYREEE (reference sequence). The CDR3 sequence is CASSSGTGRDYGYTF. In DNA, the CDR3 is TGTGCCAGCAGCTCGGGGACAGGGAGGGACTATGGCTACACCTTC.

The chain links TRBV6-6 to TRBJ2-1; 7 nucleotides align to TRBD2. The CDR3 sequence is 14 residues long. Germline lookup yields CDR1 MNHNY and CDR2 SVGAGI (reference sequence). With V trimmed by 5 bases and J by 12 bases, 13 bases remained unmatched. The CDR3 sequence: CASSPGRGSVGQFF. The CDR3, as DNA: TGTGCCAGCAGTCCTGGGAGGGGCAGTGTCGGGCAGTTCTTC.